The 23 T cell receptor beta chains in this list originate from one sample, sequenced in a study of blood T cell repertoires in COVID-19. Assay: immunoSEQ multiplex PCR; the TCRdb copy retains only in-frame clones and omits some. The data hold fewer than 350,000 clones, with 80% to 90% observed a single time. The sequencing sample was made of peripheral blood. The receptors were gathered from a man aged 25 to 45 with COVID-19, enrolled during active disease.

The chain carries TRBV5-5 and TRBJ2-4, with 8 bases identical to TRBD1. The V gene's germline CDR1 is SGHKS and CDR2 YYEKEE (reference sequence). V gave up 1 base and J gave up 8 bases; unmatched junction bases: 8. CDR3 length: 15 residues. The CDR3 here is CASSLIQGAIDIQYF. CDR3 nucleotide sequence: TGTGCCAGCAGCTTGATTCAGGGGGCGATTGACATTCAGTACTTC.

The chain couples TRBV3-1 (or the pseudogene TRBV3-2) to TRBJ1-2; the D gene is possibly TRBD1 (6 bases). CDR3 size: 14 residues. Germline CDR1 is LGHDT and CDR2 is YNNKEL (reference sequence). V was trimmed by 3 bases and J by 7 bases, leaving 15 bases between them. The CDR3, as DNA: TGTGCCAGCAGCCAGAGGGGGATCTTAGGTGGCTACACCTTC. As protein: CASSQRGILGGYTF.

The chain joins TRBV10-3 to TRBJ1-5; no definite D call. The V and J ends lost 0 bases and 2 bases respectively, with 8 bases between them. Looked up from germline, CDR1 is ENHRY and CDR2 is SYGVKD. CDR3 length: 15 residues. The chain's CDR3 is CAISESIRGNQPQHF. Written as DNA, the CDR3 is TGTGCCATCAGTGAGTCGATCCGGGGCAATCAGCCCCAGCATTTT.

As DNA, the CDR3 is TGTGCCATCAGTGAGCCCGGGGGGGGGATGCCCTACAATGAGCAGTTCTTC. It is translated as CAISEPGGGMPYNEQFF. V is TRBV10-3 and J is TRBJ2-1, with 8 bases aligning to TRBD2. Germline assignment: CDR1 ENHRY and CDR2 SYGVKD. The CDR3 sequence is 17 residues long. Trimming at V came to 2 bases and at J to 2 bases, leaving 8 bases not matched to a gene.

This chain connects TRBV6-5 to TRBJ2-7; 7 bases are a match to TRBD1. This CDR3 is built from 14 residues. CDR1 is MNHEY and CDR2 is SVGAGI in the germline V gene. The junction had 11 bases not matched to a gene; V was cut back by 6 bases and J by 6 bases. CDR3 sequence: CASRMKTGFGEQYF. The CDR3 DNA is TGTGCCAGCAGGATGAAGACAGGGTTCGGCGAGCAGTACTTC.

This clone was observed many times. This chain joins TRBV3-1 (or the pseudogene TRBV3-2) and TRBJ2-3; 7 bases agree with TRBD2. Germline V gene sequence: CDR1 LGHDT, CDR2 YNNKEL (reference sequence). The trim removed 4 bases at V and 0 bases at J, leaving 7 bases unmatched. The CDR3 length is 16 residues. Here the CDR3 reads CASSPLAGSSTDTQYF. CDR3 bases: TGTGCCAGCAGCCCCTTAGCGGGTTCTAGCACAGATACGCAGTATTTT.

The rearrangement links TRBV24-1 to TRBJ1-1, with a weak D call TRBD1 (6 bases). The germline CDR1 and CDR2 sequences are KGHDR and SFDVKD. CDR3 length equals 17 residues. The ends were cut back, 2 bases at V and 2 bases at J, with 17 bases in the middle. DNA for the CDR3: TGTGCCACCAGTGATTCCGCTAGGACAGATACTAACACTGAAGCTTTCTTT. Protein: CATSDSARTDTNTEAFF.

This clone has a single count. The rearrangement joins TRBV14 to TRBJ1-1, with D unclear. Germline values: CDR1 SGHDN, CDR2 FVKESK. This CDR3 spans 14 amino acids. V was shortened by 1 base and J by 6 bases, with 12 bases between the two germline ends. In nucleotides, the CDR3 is TGTGCCAGCAGCCAAGGCCTTAGATCGTCTGAAGCTTTCTTT. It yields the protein CASSQGLRSSEAFF.

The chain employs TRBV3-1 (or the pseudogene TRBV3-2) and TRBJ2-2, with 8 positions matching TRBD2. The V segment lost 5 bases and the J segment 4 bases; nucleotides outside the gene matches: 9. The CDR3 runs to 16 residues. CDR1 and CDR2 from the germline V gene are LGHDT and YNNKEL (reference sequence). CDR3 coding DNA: TGTGCCAGCAGCTCACGGGGGGGGCCATCCACCGGGGAGCTGTTTTTT. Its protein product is CASSSRGGPSTGELFF.

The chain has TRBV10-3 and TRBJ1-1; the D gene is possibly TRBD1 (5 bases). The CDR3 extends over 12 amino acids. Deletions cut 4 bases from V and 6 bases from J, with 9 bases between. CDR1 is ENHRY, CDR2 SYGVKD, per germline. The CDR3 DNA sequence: TGTGCCATCAGTGGCAGGGATTCTGAAGCTTTCTTT. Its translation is CAISGRDSEAFF.

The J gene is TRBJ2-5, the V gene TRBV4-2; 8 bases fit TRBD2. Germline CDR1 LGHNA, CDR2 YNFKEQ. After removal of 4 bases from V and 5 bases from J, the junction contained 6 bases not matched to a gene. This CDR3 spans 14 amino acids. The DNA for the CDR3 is TGTGCCAGCAGCCCCACCGGGGGGGCGGAGACCCAGTACTTC. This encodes CASSPTGGAETQYF.

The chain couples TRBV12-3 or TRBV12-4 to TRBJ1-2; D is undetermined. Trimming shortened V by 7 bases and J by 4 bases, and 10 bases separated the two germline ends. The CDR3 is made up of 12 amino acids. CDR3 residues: CASTRWPYGYTF. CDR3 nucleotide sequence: TGTGCCAGCACCAGGTGGCCCTATGGCTACACCTTC.

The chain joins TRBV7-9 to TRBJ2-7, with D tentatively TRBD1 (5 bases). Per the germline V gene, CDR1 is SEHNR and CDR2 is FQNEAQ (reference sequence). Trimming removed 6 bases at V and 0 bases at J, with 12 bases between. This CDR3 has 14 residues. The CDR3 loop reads CASRDVRGSYEQYF. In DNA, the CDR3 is TGTGCCAGCAGAGACGTTAGGGGCTCCTACGAGCAGTACTTC.

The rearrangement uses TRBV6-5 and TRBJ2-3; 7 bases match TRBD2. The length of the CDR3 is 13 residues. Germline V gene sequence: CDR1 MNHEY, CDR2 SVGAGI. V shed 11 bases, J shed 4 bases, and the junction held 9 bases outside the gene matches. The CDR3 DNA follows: TGTGCCGCGGGGCAGGGAGGGTCAGATACGCAGTATTTT. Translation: CAAGQGGSDTQYF.

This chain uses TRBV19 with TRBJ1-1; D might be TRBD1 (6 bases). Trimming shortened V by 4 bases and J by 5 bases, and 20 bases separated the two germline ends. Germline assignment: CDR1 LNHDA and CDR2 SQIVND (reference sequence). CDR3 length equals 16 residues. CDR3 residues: CASSTYRGAQRTEAFF. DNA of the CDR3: TGTGCCAGTAGTACGTACCGGGGGGCTCAGAGGACTGAAGCTTTCTTT.

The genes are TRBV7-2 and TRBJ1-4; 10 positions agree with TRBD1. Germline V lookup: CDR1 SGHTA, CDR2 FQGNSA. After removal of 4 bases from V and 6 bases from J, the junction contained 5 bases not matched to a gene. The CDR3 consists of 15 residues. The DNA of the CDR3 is TGTGCCAGCAGCTCGTGGACAGGGGGGGATGAAAAACTGTTTTTT. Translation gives CASSSWTGGDEKLFF.

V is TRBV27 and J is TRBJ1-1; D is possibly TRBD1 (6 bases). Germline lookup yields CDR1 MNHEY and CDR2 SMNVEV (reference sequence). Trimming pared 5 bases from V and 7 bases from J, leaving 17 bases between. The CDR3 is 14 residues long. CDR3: CASSITMGGGEAFF. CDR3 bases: TGTGCCAGCAGTATCACGATGGGAGGGGGTGAAGCTTTCTTT.

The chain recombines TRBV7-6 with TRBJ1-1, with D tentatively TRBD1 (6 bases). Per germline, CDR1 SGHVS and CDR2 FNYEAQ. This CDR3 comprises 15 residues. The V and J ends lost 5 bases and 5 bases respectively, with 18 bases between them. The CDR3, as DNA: TGTGCCAGCAGCGGCACAGGGAATTGGGAGACTGAAGCTTTCTTT. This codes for CASSGTGNWETEAFF.

The CDR3 DNA reads as TGTGCCAGCAGCGCGTACCCGGGACTCCAATACGAGCAGTACTTC. It encodes CASSAYPGLQYEQYF. This rearrangement joins TRBV9 to TRBJ2-7; tentatively, D is TRBD2 (6 bases). Trimming cost V 3 bases and J 4 bases, with 17 bases left between them. The CDR3 runs 15 residues. Germline V gene lookup returns CDR1 SGDLS and CDR2 YYNGEE.

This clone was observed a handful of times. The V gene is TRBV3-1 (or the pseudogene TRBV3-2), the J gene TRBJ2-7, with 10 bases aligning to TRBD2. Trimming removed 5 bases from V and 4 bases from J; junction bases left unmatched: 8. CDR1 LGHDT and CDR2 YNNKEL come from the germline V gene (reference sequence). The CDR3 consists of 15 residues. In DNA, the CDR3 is TGTGCCAGCAGCTTAGCGGGAGGTAGGTCGTACGAGCAGTACTTC. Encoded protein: CASSLAGGRSYEQYF.

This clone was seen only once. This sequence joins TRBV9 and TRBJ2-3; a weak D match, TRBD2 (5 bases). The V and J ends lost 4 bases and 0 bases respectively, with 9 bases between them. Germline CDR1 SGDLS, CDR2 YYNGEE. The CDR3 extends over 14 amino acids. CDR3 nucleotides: TGTGCCAGCAGCCCGCGGGCTAGCACAGATACGCAGTATTTT. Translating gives CASSPRASTDTQYF.

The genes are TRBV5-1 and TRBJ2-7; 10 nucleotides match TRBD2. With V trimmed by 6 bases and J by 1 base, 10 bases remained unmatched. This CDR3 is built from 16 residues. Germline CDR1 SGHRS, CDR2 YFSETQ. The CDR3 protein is CASKRLAGAISYEQYF. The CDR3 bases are TGCGCCAGCAAGCGTCTAGCGGGGGCTATATCCTACGAGCAGTACTTC.

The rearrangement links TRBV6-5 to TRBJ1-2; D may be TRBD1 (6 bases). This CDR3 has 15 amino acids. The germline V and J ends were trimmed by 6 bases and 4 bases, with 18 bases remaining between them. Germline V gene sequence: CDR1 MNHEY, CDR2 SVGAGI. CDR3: CASRGRGAEGYGYTF. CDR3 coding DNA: TGTGCCAGCAGGGGGCGGGGGGCAGAAGGCTATGGCTACACCTTC.